The sequence of this T cell receptor (beta chain) was determined in a study of T cells after yellow fever vaccination. Study results and caveats: It was a weaker secondary response, yet one that peaked faster, at day 5 versus 15. At 95% to 96% for CD4 and about 88% for CD8, most primary-vaccination clones showed up again after the booster.

The CDR3 covers 14 residues. The V gene's germline CDR1 is DFQATT and CDR2 SNEGSKA (reference sequence). V was shortened by 0 bases and J by 1 base, with 7 bases between the two germline ends. TCRdb redid the calling of the 5' RACE reads with MiXCR, one entry per CDR3 protein. The sample has a few hundred thousand distinct CDR3 sequences, less than 9% seen once. As concerns this clonotype: What it recognizes is unknown.

Sequenced material: CD4+ T cells sorted from PBMCs, taken 15 days after the yellow fever booster vaccination. The rearrangement links TRBV20-1 to TRBJ2-1; D uncertain. The receptor comes from a man aged 30-40 years who received the YFV17D yellow fever vaccine. The DNA of the CDR3 is TGCAGTGCTAGAGATTTAGTATCCTACAATGAGCAGTTCTTC. Protein sequence: CSARDLVSYNEQFF.